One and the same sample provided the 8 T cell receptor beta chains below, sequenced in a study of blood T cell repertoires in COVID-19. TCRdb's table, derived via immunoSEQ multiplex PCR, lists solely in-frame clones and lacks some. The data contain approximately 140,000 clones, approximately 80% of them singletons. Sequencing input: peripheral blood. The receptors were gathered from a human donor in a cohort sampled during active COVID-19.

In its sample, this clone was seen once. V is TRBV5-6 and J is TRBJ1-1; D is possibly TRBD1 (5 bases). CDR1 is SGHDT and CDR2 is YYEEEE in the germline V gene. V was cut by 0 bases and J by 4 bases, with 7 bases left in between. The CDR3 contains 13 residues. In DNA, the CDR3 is TGTGCCAGCAGCTTGGGTAGGGGCACTGAAGCTTTCTTT. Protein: CASSLGRGTEAFF.

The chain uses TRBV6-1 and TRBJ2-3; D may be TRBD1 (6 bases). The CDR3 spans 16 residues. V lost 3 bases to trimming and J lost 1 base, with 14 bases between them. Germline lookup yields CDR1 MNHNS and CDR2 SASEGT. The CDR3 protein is CASSEGRGLGTDTQYF. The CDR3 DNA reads TGTGCCAGCAGTGAGGGCAGGGGATTAGGCACAGATACGCAGTATTTT.

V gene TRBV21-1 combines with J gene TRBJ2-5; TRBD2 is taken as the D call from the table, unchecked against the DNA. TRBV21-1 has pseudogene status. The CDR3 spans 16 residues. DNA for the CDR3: TGTGCCAGCCTTCGGGAGGCAGGCCGATTCCAAGAGACCCAGTACTTC. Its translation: CASLREAGRFQETQYF.

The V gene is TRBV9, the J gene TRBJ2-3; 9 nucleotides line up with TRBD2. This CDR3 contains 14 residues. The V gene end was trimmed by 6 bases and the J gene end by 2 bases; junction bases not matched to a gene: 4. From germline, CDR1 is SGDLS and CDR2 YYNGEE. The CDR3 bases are TGTGCCAGCAACATAGCGGGAGCCACAGATACGCAGTATTTT. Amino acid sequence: CASNIAGATDTQYF.

Here the CDR3 reads CASSGGMTGTGGGNTIYF. Written as DNA, the CDR3 is TGTGCCAGCAGTGGAGGCATGACAGGGACAGGGGGAGGAAACACCATATATTTT. The chain is built from TRBV25-1 and TRBJ1-3; 11 bases are shared with TRBD1. The CDR3 runs to 18 residues. The germline gives CDR1 MGHDK, CDR2 SYGVNS. Trimming at V came to 4 bases and at J to 4 bases, leaving 12 bases not matched to a gene.

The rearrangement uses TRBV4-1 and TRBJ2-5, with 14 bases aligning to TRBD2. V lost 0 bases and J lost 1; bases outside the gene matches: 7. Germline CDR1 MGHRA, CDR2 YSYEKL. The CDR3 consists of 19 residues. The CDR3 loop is CASSQEMTSGRATQETQYF. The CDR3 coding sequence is TGCGCCAGCAGCCAAGAGATGACTAGCGGGAGGGCCACCCAAGAGACCCAGTACTTC.

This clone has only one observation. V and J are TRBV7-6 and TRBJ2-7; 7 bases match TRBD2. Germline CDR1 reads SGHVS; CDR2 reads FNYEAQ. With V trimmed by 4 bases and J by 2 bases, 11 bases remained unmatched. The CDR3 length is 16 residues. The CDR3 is CASSSHGGGSPYEQYF. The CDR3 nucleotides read TGTGCCAGCAGCTCCCATGGGGGGGGGAGCCCCTACGAGCAGTACTTC.

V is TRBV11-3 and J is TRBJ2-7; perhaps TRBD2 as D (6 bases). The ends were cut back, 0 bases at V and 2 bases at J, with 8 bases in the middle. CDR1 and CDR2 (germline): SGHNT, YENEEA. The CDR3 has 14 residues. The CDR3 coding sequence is TGTGCCAGCAGCTTAGATTCGGGGGCCTACGAGCAGTACTTC. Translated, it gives CASSLDSGAYEQYF.